The clone carrying this T cell receptor beta chain has a count of ten or more. Its cognate antigen is unknown. TCRdb itself ran the multiplex PCR reads through MiXCR, one entry per CDR3 protein. The sample contains 130,000 or so distinct CDR3 sequences, approximately 29% of which appear only once. The lymph nodes were axillary draining lymph nodes from breast cancer patients. These data originate in a study of breast tumors, draining lymph nodes, adjacent tissues. Broader study findings: Data fit most tumor T cells coming from lymph node, expanding in tumor. Compared with lymph nodes, tumors were less diverse; compared with nontumor tissue, more. That most tumor T cells come from lymph nodes remained unproven.

The receptor was isolated from a female donor with breast cancer. Some clones in this sample may be carry-over from other donors' samples. The specimen sequenced was axillary lymph node tissue.

CDR3 nucleotides: TGTGCCAGACGACTCGGAGGGGAGACCCAGTACTTC. Protein sequence: CARRLGGETQYF. The chain links TRBV6-1 to TRBJ2-5, with a possible D match to TRBD2 (6 bases). Germline CDR1 MNHNS, CDR2 SASEGT. The V end lost 9 bases, the J end lost 5 bases, and 13 bases lay between the germline ends. CDR3 length equals 12 residues.